What follows describes a single T cell receptor (beta chain). The sample originates from a study of blood T cell repertoires in COVID-19. The wider study: The origin of the acute and convalescent COVID-19 samples was the United States, Italy and Spain. PBMCs, B-cell-depleted T cells, or T cells were the source of the cDNA or gDNA that made up the material.

The CDR3 consists of 12 residues. V shed 11 bases and J shed 1 base, with 11 bases lying between them. Original data processing: Estimated nucleated cell counts came from reference gene primer amplification. Profiling relied on immunoSEQ multiplex PCR, and the TCRdb table lists in-frame clones only, not all of them. V and J calls and clone size are as listed in that table; D and trimming were resolved from the DNA. The data contain 110,000 or so clones, roughly 79% of them singletons. This TCR was recovered from a woman between 65 and 79 years old with acute or convalescent COVID-19. Sequenced sample: peripheral blood. The V gene is TRBV12-3 or TRBV12-4, the J gene TRBJ1-1; a possible D gene is TRBD1 (6 bases). CDR3 loop: CASQGPNTEAFF. The CDR3 coding sequence is TGTGCCTCACAGGGCCCGAACACTGAAGCTTTCTTT.